Below, one T cell receptor (beta chain) is given with its context. The target antigen is unknown. The source of the sample is a study of T cell responses to AZD1222 COVID-19 vaccine. Broader study findings: Increased Spike-specific TCR breadth and depth were observed after two AZD1222 doses.

Clones were sequenced by immunoSEQ multiplex PCR, and TCRdb holds only the in-frame ones, with some missing. In the table there are 140,000 to 150,000 clones, 80% to 90% of which are singletons. The CDR3 totals 17 residues. Losses at the gene ends were 4 bases for V and 5 bases for J; bases not matched to a gene: 15. Germline-derived CDR1 and CDR2 are SGHKS and YYEKEE (reference sequence). The receptor's source is an adult in good health. The sample in question was peripheral blood, obtained on day 0 of AZD1222 vaccination. The chain has TRBV5-5 and TRBJ2-5; 9 positions agree with TRBD1. This CDR3 is CASSQPHSWTGVETQYF. The CDR3 DNA follows: TGTGCCAGCAGCCAGCCTCACTCATGGACAGGGGTTGAGACCCAGTACTTC.